The rows below give T cell receptor beta chains drawn from one sample of a study of cytomegalovirus exposure and HLA in healthy donors. The protocol was immunoSEQ multiplex PCR, while the TCRdb copy is restricted to in-frame clones and leaves out a portion. Seen here are about 120,000 clones, roughly 9.9% observed once, and the top ten hold less than 4%. Input material: PBMCs. These receptor sequences come from a man aged 25 to 40 in good health and CMV-seronegative. Each CDR3 is given with its conserved first and last residue. Fields, in order: clone size, J gene, V gene, D gene, CDR3 DNA, CDR3 protein. The D gene is left open where the match is weak. Expanded clones get a size class; other rows say once, few or many, or leave the size out.

size: few; J: TRBJ2-7; V: TRBV7-6; D: NA; DNA: TGTGCCAGCAGCTTAGCCGCAGACAGGACCTACGAGCAGTACTTC; CDR3: CASSLAADRTYEQYF
size: NA; J: TRBJ1-6; V: TRBV2; D: TRBD1; DNA: TGTGCCGGGGGCCCGGGACAGCTGTATTCACCCCTCCACTTT; CDR3: CAGGPGQLYSPLHF
size: NA; J: TRBJ2-5; V: TRBV5-1; D: TRBD1; DNA: TGCGCCAGCAGCCATTCCCCGGGACAGGGAGGAGAGACCCAGTACTTC; CDR3: CASSHSPGQGGETQYF
size: few; J: TRBJ2-1; V: TRBV7-3; D: NA; DNA: TGTGCCAGCAGCTTAACAAGGGGCCCCTCCTACAATGAGCAGTTCTTC; CDR3: CASSLTRGPSYNEQFF
size: few; J: TRBJ2-7; V: TRBV19; D: NA; DNA: TGTGCCGTATCGACGGGCTACGAGCAGTACTTC; CDR3: CAVSTGYEQYF
size: NA; J: TRBJ1-1; V: TRBV5-1; D: TRBD1; DNA: TGCGCCAGCAGCGTGGGGACAGTGAACACTGAAGCTTTCTTT; CDR3: CASSVGTVNTEAFF
size: few; J: TRBJ1-2; V: TRBV29-1; D: NA; DNA: TGCAGCGTCCGAACAGGGCTCTATGGCTACACCTTC; CDR3: CSVRTGLYGYTF
size: NA; J: TRBJ2-6; V: TRBV6-1; D: TRBD1; DNA: TGTGCCAGCAGTGAAGCAGGGACAGCGTTTTCTGGGGCCAACGTCCTGACTTTC; CDR3: CASSEAGTAFSGANVLTF
size: NA; J: TRBJ1-4; V: TRBV5-1; D: NA; DNA: TGCGCCAGCAGCTGGGGGAGGACTAATGAAAAACTGTTTTTT; CDR3: CASSWGRTNEKLFF
size: NA; J: TRBJ1-1; V: TRBV11-2; D: NA; DNA: TGTGCCAGCAGCATTCCCACCAAAATAGGGGAGAACACTGAAGCTTTCTTT; CDR3: CASSIPTKIGENTEAFF
size: few; J: TRBJ2-3; V: TRBV7-9; D: NA; DNA: TGTGCCAGCAGACAGAGCACAGATACGCAGTATTTT; CDR3: CASRQSTDTQYF
size: few; J: TRBJ1-4; V: TRBV5-4; D: TRBD1; DNA: TGTGCCAGCAGCTTATCAGGGGGGCTAGCTAATGAAAAACTGTTTTTT; CDR3: CASSLSGGLANEKLFF
size: few; J: TRBJ2-5; V: TRBV19; D: TRBD1; DNA: TGTGCCAGTAGTATAGGGACAGGGGGCGTCCGACAAGAGACCCAGTACTTC; CDR3: CASSIGTGGVRQETQYF
size: few; J: TRBJ2-5; V: TRBV11-2; D: NA; DNA: TGTGCCAGCAGCTTAGCCGTCTCAACAATCAAGACCCAGTACTTC; CDR3: CASSLAVSTIKTQYF
size: NA; J: TRBJ1-1; V: TRBV5-1; D: NA; DNA: TGCGCCAGCAGCGGCCCTGGTGGTTCGACTGAAGCTTTCTTT; CDR3: CASSGPGGSTEAFF
size: few; J: TRBJ2-5; V: TRBV2; D: TRBD2; DNA: TGTGCCAGCAATGGCGGGGGGGTAGGGACCCAGTACTTC; CDR3: CASNGGGVGTQYF
size: few; J: TRBJ2-7; V: TRBV7-9; D: TRBD1; DNA: TGTGCCAGCAGCCCGCCGGGACAGGGTACCTACGAGCAGTACTTC; CDR3: CASSPPGQGTYEQYF
size: few; J: TRBJ1-6; V: TRBV7-6; D: TRBD1; DNA: TGTGCCAGCAGCGAAATGACAGGGGGTTATTCACCCCTCCACTTT; CDR3: CASSEMTGGYSPLHF
size: NA; J: TRBJ1-4; V: TRBV28; D: TRBD1; DNA: TGTGCCAGCAGTTTAGGGGGACAGGGAGATGAAAAACTGTTTTTT; CDR3: CASSLGGQGDEKLFF
size: once; J: TRBJ2-6; V: TRBV6-1; D: NA; DNA: TGTGCCAGCAGTGAACAGGCAGCCGGGGCCAACGTCCTGACTTTC; CDR3: CASSEQAAGANVLTF
size: NA; J: TRBJ1-1; V: TRBV5-1; D: NA; DNA: TGCGCCAGCAGCTTGTCACAACAGAACACTGAAGCTTTCTTT; CDR3: CASSLSQQNTEAFF
size: NA; J: TRBJ2-2; V: TRBV19; D: TRBD1; DNA: TGTGCCAGTAGCAGGTGGGGACAGCCGAACACCGGGGAGCTGTTTTTT; CDR3: CASSRWGQPNTGELFF
size: NA; J: TRBJ2-3; V: TRBV7-7; D: NA; DNA: TGTGCTAGCAGCTATCGGGACTTCACAGATACGCAGTATTTT; CDR3: CASSYRDFTDTQYF
size: NA; J: TRBJ1-2; V: TRBV6-1; D: NA; DNA: TGTGCCAGCAGTGGTCAGATCGGGGACTATGGCTACACCTTC; CDR3: CASSGQIGDYGYTF
size: NA; J: TRBJ2-5; V: TRBV5-5; D: NA; DNA: TGTGCCAGCAGCTTGGGGGAGGGCTTATCCTCTAAGGGGGCCCAGTACTTC; CDR3: CASSLGEGLSSKGAQYF
size: NA; J: TRBJ1-1; V: TRBV18; D: TRBD1; DNA: TGTGCCAGCCATCGGACAGGGGAAGGGGCCACTGAAGCTTTCTTT; CDR3: CASHRTGEGATEAFF
size: few; J: TRBJ2-1; V: TRBV19; D: NA; DNA: TGTGCCAGTAGTATCTTCGATGAGCAGTTCTTC; CDR3: CASSIFDEQFF
size: NA; J: TRBJ2-2; V: TRBV7-2; D: NA; DNA: TGTGCCAGCAGCTCACTTCTCGGACTTAAGGACACCGGGGAGCTGTTTTTT; CDR3: CASSSLLGLKDTGELFF
size: NA; J: TRBJ2-7; V: TRBV29-1; D: TRBD1; DNA: TGCAGCGTTGAGACAGGGACCCGATACGAGCAGTACTTC; CDR3: CSVETGTRYEQYF
size: NA; J: TRBJ2-6; V: TRBV5-1; D: TRBD2; DNA: TGCGCCAGCAGCCGACTAGCGGTCTCTGGGGCCAACGTCCTGACTTTC; CDR3: CASSRLAVSGANVLTF
size: NA; J: TRBJ2-1; V: TRBV6-1; D: TRBD1; DNA: TGTGCCAGCAGTGAAGGCGGGACAGGCTTTTACAATGAGCAGTTCTTC; CDR3: CASSEGGTGFYNEQFF
size: NA; J: TRBJ2-3; V: TRBV19; D: NA; DNA: TGTGCCAGTAGTCCCATACTGCGGCAGGGGACCACAGATACGCAGTATTTT; CDR3: CASSPILRQGTTDTQYF
size: NA; J: TRBJ2-1; V: TRBV7-8; D: NA; DNA: TGTGCCAGCAGCTTAGTATTCGGTGAGCAGTTCTTC; CDR3: CASSLVFGEQFF
size: NA; J: TRBJ1-1; V: TRBV19; D: TRBD1; DNA: TGTGCCAGTTGCACAGGGGGTATCACTGAAGCTTTCTTT; CDR3: CASCTGGITEAFF
size: few; J: TRBJ1-1; V: TRBV4-1; D: NA; DNA: TGCGCCAGCAGCACTGCTCTCACTGCGCACACTGAAGCTTTCTTT; CDR3: CASSTALTAHTEAFF
size: few; J: TRBJ2-7; V: TRBV28; D: NA; DNA: TGTGCCAGCAGTTTCCAACTATCCTCCTACGAGCAGTACTTC; CDR3: CASSFQLSSYEQYF
size: NA; J: TRBJ2-7; V: TRBV6-6; D: TRBD1; DNA: TGTGCCAGCAGTTACTCATGGACAGGGGGCCCCTACGAGCAGTACTTC; CDR3: CASSYSWTGGPYEQYF
size: NA; J: TRBJ2-3; V: TRBV6-1; D: NA; DNA: TGTGCCAGCAGTGTTGGCCCCCAGGGATACACAGATACGCAGTATTTT; CDR3: CASSVGPQGYTDTQYF
size: few; J: TRBJ1-1; V: TRBV10-1; D: TRBD1; DNA: TGCGCCAGCAGTCGACAGGGTATCACTGAAGCTTTCTTT; CDR3: CASSRQGITEAFF
size: few; J: TRBJ1-2; V: TRBV2; D: NA; DNA: TGTGCCAGCAGTGTCGGCCAGGGGAAAGTTGGCTACACCTTC; CDR3: CASSVGQGKVGYTF
size: NA; J: TRBJ1-4; V: TRBV28; D: NA; DNA: TGTGCCAGCAGTTTACTTGAAAAACTGTTTTTT; CDR3: CASSLLEKLFF
size: NA; J: TRBJ2-3; V: TRBV4-1; D: NA; DNA: TGCGCCAGCAGCCAAGAAACTCCGCAAGATACGCAGTATTTT; CDR3: CASSQETPQDTQYF
size: few; J: TRBJ2-5; V: TRBV11-2; D: TRBD2; DNA: TGTGCCAGCAGCTCACTATGGGAGGGGACGGTGGAGACCCAGTACTTC; CDR3: CASSSLWEGTVETQYF
size: few; J: TRBJ1-3; V: TRBV9; D: TRBD1; DNA: TGTGCCAGCAGCTTTTCCGGGACAGCAAAAAGGATCTCTGGAAACACCATATATTTT; CDR3: CASSFSGTAKRISGNTIYF
size: few; J: TRBJ2-7; V: TRBV6-1; D: TRBD2; DNA: TGTGCCAGCAGAACTAGCGGGACCTACGAGCAGTACTTC; CDR3: CASRTSGTYEQYF
size: NA; J: TRBJ2-3; V: TRBV7-2; D: NA; DNA: TGTGCCAGCAGCCCGGTGAGCACAGATACGCAGTATTTT; CDR3: CASSPVSTDTQYF
size: few; J: TRBJ1-4; V: TRBV9; D: NA; DNA: TGTGCCAGCAGCGTAGATAGGGGTCGTGAAAAACTGTTTTTT; CDR3: CASSVDRGREKLFF
size: NA; J: TRBJ2-7; V: TRBV18; D: NA; DNA: TGTGCCAGCTCACCCCGGACTGGATCCTACGAGCAGTACTTC; CDR3: CASSPRTGSYEQYF
size: few; J: TRBJ2-5; V: TRBV11-2; D: TRBD2; DNA: TGTGCCAGCAGCTACACTAGCGATCAGGAGACCCAGTACTTC; CDR3: CASSYTSDQETQYF
size: few; J: TRBJ1-5; V: TRBV6-5; D: NA; DNA: TGTGCCAGCGCAGGGGTTGGTCAGCCCCAGCATTTT; CDR3: CASAGVGQPQHF
size: few; J: TRBJ1-2; V: TRBV18; D: NA; DNA: TGTGCCAGCTCACCCAAAGAGGGTGTGCGGGGCTACACCTTC; CDR3: CASSPKEGVRGYTF
size: few; J: TRBJ2-1; V: TRBV12-5; D: NA; DNA: TGTGCTAGTGGTTTCTTAAATGAGCAGTTCTTC; CDR3: CASGFLNEQFF